Listed here are 18 T cell receptor beta chains from one sample, sequenced in a study of blood T cell repertoires in COVID-19. TCRdb keeps only in-frame clones here, not all; method: immunoSEQ multiplex PCR. Of over 75,000 clones listed, approximately 82% are singletons. The sample comprised peripheral blood. These receptors all stem from a man aged 70-80 years with acute or convalescent COVID-19.

The rearrangement links TRBV28 to TRBJ2-3; 8 nucleotides agree with TRBD2. Germline V gives CDR1 MDHEN, CDR2 SYDVKM. V shed 2 bases and J 6 bases; nucleotides not matched to a gene: 16. This CDR3 contains 18 residues. The CDR3 DNA is TGTGCCAGCAGTTTACCGGGGGGGTCGGCAATTCGGCGGGATACGCAGTATTTT. Translated, it gives CASSLPGGSAIRRDTQYF.

This clone was observed a handful of times. This sequence joins TRBV5-5 and TRBJ1-1; TRBD1 aligns across 7 bases. The CDR3 sequence is 14 residues long. The germline gives CDR1 SGHKS, CDR2 YYEKEE (reference sequence). V lost 4 bases and J lost 3; bases outside the gene matches: 6. This CDR3 is CASSHLRGYTEAFF. CDR3 DNA: TGTGCCAGCAGCCACCTCAGGGGGTACACTGAAGCTTTCTTT.

The chain is built from TRBV7-2 and TRBJ2-2, with 7 bases aligning to TRBD1. The CDR3 totals 16 residues. The V segment lost 5 bases and the J segment 3 bases; nucleotides outside the gene matches: 9. Germline V gene sequence: CDR1 SGHTA, CDR2 FQGNSA. The CDR3 region has the DNA TGTGCCAGCAGCCCAATGACAGGGTTGGACACCGGGGAGCTGTTTTTT. Protein product: CASSPMTGLDTGELFF.

V gene TRBV11-2 combines with J gene TRBJ1-3, with D maybe TRBD1 (5 bases). The germline gives CDR1 SGHAT, CDR2 FQNNGV. CDR3 length equals 15 residues. Trimming removed 2 bases from V and 4 bases from J, with 12 bases in between. Here the CDR3 reads CASSLFKGPGNTIYF. The CDR3, as DNA: TGTGCCAGCAGCTTATTCAAGGGGCCCGGAAACACCATATATTTT.

The gene calls are TRBV15 and TRBJ1-1, with a weak D call TRBD1 (6 bases). The V and J ends lost 2 bases and 4 bases respectively, with 17 bases between them. The CDR3 sequence is 16 residues long. Germline V gene lookup returns CDR1 LNHNV and CDR2 YYDKDF (reference sequence). CDR3 sequence: CATSRQLLGGRTEAFF. The CDR3 DNA is TGTGCCACCAGCAGACAACTCCTTGGGGGCCGCACTGAAGCTTTCTTT.

The gene calls are TRBV5-1 and TRBJ2-3; tentatively, D is TRBD1 (5 bases). The V gene lost 3 bases and the J gene lost 1 base, with 15 bases spanning the gap. The CDR3 totals 16 residues. CDR1 is SGHRS, CDR2 YFSETQ, per germline. CDR3 sequence reads: CASSSTQGSGTDTQYF. CDR3 DNA sequence: TGCGCCAGCAGCTCGACCCAGGGTTCCGGCACAGATACGCAGTATTTT.

The chain employs TRBV6-5 and TRBJ2-2, with D uncertain. V lost 6 bases and J lost 7, with 6 bases in between. The V gene's germline CDR1 is MNHEY and CDR2 SVGAGI. This CDR3 spans 11 amino acids. CDR3 coding DNA: TGTGCCAGCAGCCACGGCGGGGAGCTGTTTTTT. It is translated as CASSHGGELFF.

The chain recombines TRBV6-6 with TRBJ1-2; the match to TRBD1 covers 9 bases. This CDR3 has 15 amino acids. V gave up 5 bases and J gave up 2 bases; unmatched junction bases: 6. Germline assignment: CDR1 MNHNY and CDR2 SVGAGI (reference sequence). The chain's CDR3 is CASSAGQGVNYGYTF. As DNA, the CDR3 is TGTGCCAGCAGTGCGGGACAGGGCGTCAACTATGGCTACACCTTC.

Of note for this clone: Other DNA sequences in the same sample also yield this CDR3. The gene calls are TRBV9 and TRBJ1-2, with D perhaps TRBD1 (5 bases). V lost 0 bases, J lost 5 bases, and 8 bases lay in between. CDR3 length: 13 residues. Germline-derived CDR1 and CDR2 are SGDLS and YYNGEE. The CDR3 sequence is CASSVEGVYGYTF. The CDR3 region has the DNA TGTGCCAGCAGCGTAGAAGGGGTTTATGGCTACACCTTC. The entire variable domain, with the rest obtained from reference TRBV9 and TRBJ1-2, is as follows: DSGVTQTPKHLITATGQRVTLRCSPRSGDLSVYWYQQSLDQGLQFLIQYYNGEERAKGNILERFSAQQFPDLHSELNLSSLELGDSALYFCASSVEGVYGYTFGSGTRLTVV.

The CDR3 nucleotides read TGTGCCAGCAGCTTAGGTAGTAGCACTAGCACAGATACGCAGTATTTT. Residues: CASSLGSSTSTDTQYF. The V call is TRBV11-3, the J call TRBJ2-3, with no clear D. V lost 1 base, J lost 0 bases, and 11 bases lay in between. Germline assignment: CDR1 SGHNT and CDR2 YENEEA. CDR3 length: 16 residues.

In its sample, this clone was seen once. The V gene is TRBV27, the J gene TRBJ2-7; 8 bases align to TRBD1. The CDR3 consists of 14 residues. Per the germline V gene, CDR1 is MNHEY and CDR2 is SMNVEV (reference sequence). V was clipped by 6 bases and J by 7 bases; unmatched bases: 11. The CDR3 loop reads CASRLSTGVGEQYF. CDR3 DNA sequence: TGTGCCAGCAGATTGTCGACAGGGGTGGGAGAGCAGTACTTC.

This clone was seen once. The chain couples TRBV5-1 to TRBJ2-1; possibly TRBD2 for D (6 bases). Germline lookup yields CDR1 SGHRS and CDR2 YFSETQ. The CDR3 loop spans 15 amino acids. V was pared by 0 bases and J by 5 bases, with 12 bases between. The DNA for the CDR3 is TGCGCCAGCAGCTTGGTTGGGCGGGGAGACAATGAGCAGTTCTTC. It translates to CASSLVGRGDNEQFF.

The chain employs TRBV19 and TRBJ2-4; 10 positions match TRBD1. This CDR3 region has 16 residues. Germline V gene lookup returns CDR1 LNHDA and CDR2 SQIVND (reference sequence). V lost 4 bases, J lost 6 bases, and 9 bases stayed unmatched. In DNA, the CDR3 is TGTGCCAGTAGTAGGGACAGGGGACGCCGTTTAAACATTCAGTACTTC. Its protein product is CASSRDRGRRLNIQYF.

The chain uses TRBV7-2 and TRBJ1-6; D is unresolved. V lost 3 bases and J 7 bases, leaving 13 bases between the germline ends. The CDR3 spans 15 residues. Germline loops: CDR1 SGHTA, CDR2 FQGNSA. This CDR3 reads CASSFHRVPNSPLHF. The CDR3 DNA reads as TGTGCCAGCAGCTTCCACCGGGTCCCAAATTCACCCCTCCACTTT.

This clone has only one observation. The V and J genes are TRBV7-2 and TRBJ1-5, with D perhaps matching TRBD1 (6 bases). Trimming took off 3 bases at V and 0 bases at J, with 9 bases between the two ends. The CDR3 covers 15 residues. Looked up from germline, CDR1 is SGHTA and CDR2 is FQGNSA. This CDR3 is CASSFTGYSNQPQHF. CDR3 coding DNA: TGTGCCAGCAGCTTTACAGGGTATAGCAATCAGCCCCAGCATTTT.

The V call is TRBV6-5, the J call TRBJ2-7; D possibly corresponds to TRBD1 (5 bases). This CDR3 comprises 15 residues. Germline CDR1 MNHEY, CDR2 SVGAGI. V gave up 6 bases and J gave up 3 bases, with 18 bases separating them. The CDR3, as DNA: TGTGCCAGCAGAGCAAGAAAAGGACACCGCTACGAGCAGTACTTC. This gives the protein CASRARKGHRYEQYF.

The sample holds one count of this clone. The CDR3: CASSPTGGGETQYF. The CDR3 nucleotides are TGCGCCAGCAGCCCAACAGGGGGCGGTGAGACCCAGTACTTC. The chain recombines TRBV5-1 with TRBJ2-5, with 9 bases identical to TRBD1. This CDR3 has 14 amino acids. V shed 4 bases, J shed 5 bases, and the junction held 6 bases outside the gene matches. Germline V CDR1 and CDR2: SGHRS, YFSETQ.

In its sample, this clone was seen a few times. This chain connects TRBV5-5 to TRBJ1-6; TRBD1 aligns across 12 bases. CDR3 length: 17 residues. Losses at the gene ends were 4 bases for V and 7 bases for J; bases not matched to a gene: 9. The V gene's germline CDR1 is SGHKS and CDR2 YYEKEE (reference sequence). CDR3 sequence (DNA): TGTGCCAGCAGCATATGGGACAGGGGGCAAAAGAATTCACCCCTCCACTTT. Protein sequence: CASSIWDRGQKNSPLHF.